This T cell receptor (beta chain) was identified in a study of T cell changes during pregnancy in multiple sclerosis. Repertoires were generated with immunoSEQ multiplex PCR, while TCRdb's copy carries only in-frame clones and drops some. The table shows about 57,000 clones, with around 92% occurring only once. The input for sequencing was CD4+ T cells from peripheral blood mononuclear cells, taken in the third trimester of pregnancy. The sequence derives from a female donor with multiple sclerosis, enrolled in a pregnancy study.

In DNA, the CDR3 is TGTGCCAGCAGCTTAGGGGGAGATCAGCCCCAGCATTTT. Protein product: CASSLGGDQPQHF. V and J are TRBV5-6 and TRBJ1-5; TRBD1 might be the D (6 bases). Germline V lookup: CDR1 SGHDT, CDR2 YYEEEE. V was trimmed by 2 bases and J by 5 bases, leaving 8 bases between them. The CDR3 runs to 13 residues.